This TCR beta chain was sequenced in a study of blood T cell repertoires in COVID-19. Study at large: Samples taken during acute and convalescent COVID-19 were collected in the United States, Italy and Spain. PBMCs, B-cell-depleted T cells, or T cells provided the cDNA or gDNA that made up the material.

This CDR3 is 13 amino acids long. Trimming left V 2 bases short and J 9 bases short, with 11 bases between. Germline V gene lookup returns CDR1 GTSNPN and CDR2 SVGIG (reference sequence). In the original processing: Nucleated cell number was recorded as an estimate derived from reference gene primer amplification. Sequencing used immunoSEQ multiplex PCR; TCRdb keeps in-frame clones, though not all of them. From that table come the V and J calls and clone size; the DNA was used to work out D and trimming. The sample holds fewer than 75,000 clones; about 86% are singletons and the top ten take 5.5% to 8%.

V is TRBV30 and J is TRBJ1-6, with D hard to call. The source is a man aged 50-59 years with active COVID-19. The sample comprised peripheral blood. The CDR3 bases are TGTGCCTGGAGTTCTGGGCTCACTTCACCCCTCCACTTT. Translation gives CAWSSGLTSPLHF.